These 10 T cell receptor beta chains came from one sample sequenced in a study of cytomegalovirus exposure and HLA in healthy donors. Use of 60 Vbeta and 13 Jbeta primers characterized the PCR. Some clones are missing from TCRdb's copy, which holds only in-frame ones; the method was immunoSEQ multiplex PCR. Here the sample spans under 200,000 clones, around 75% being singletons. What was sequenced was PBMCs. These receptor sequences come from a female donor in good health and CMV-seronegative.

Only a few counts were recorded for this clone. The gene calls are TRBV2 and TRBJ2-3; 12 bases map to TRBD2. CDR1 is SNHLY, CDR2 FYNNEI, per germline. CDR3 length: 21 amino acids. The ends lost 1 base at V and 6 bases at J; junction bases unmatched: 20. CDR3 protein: CASSEVAATGTSGRMRDTQYF. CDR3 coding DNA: TGTGCCAGCAGTGAAGTAGCGGCTACTGGGACTAGCGGGCGGATGAGGGATACGCAGTATTTT.

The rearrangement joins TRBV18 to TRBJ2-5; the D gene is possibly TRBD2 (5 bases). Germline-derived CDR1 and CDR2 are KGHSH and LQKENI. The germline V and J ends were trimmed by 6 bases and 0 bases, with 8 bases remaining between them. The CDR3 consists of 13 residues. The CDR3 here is CASSPGNQETQYF. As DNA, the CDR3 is TGTGCCAGCTCTCCGGGGAACCAAGAGACCCAGTACTTC.

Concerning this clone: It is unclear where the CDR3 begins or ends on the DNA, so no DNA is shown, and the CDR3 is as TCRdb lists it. The CDR3 loop is CASTSGRAPWTGEKLFF. The rearrangement links TRBV19 to TRBJ1-4. The CDR3 is 17 amino acids long, termini counted. Germline V gene data show CDR1 as LNHDA and CDR2 as SQIVND (reference sequence).

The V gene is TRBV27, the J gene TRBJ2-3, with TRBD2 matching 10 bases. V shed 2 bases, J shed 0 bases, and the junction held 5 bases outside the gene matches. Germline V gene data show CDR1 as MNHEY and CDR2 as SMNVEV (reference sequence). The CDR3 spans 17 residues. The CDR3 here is CASSLGLAGASTDTQYF. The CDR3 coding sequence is TGTGCCAGCAGTTTAGGGCTAGCGGGAGCTAGCACAGATACGCAGTATTTT.

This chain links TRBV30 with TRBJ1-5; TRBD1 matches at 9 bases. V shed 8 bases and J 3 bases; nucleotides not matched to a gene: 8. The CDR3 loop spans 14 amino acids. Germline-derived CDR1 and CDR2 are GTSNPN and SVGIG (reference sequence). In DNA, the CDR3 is TGTGCCGTCCGGGGACAGGGAAACAATCAGCCCCAGCATTTT. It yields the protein CAVRGQGNNQPQHF.

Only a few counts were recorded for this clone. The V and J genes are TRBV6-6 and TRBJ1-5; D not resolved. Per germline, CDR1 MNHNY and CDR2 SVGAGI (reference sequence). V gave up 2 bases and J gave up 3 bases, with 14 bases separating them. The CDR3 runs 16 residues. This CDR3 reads CASSYPSPQANQPQHF. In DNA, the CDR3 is TGTGCCAGCAGTTACCCCTCCCCTCAAGCCAATCAGCCCCAGCATTTT.

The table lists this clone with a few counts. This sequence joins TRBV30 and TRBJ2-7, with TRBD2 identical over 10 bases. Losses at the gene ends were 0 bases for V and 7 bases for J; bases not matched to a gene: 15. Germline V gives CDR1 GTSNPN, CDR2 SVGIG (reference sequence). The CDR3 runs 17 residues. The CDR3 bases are TGTGCCTGGAGTGTACGGGGGACTAGCGTAGTATTGAGGGAGCAGTACTTC. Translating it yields CAWSVRGTSVVLREQYF.

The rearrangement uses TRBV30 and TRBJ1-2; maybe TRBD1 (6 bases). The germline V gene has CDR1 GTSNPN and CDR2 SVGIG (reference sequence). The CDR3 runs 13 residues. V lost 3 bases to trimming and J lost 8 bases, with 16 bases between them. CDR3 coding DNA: TGTGCCTGGAGGTTAATAAGGGGGGGAGGCTACACCTTC. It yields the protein CAWRLIRGGGYTF. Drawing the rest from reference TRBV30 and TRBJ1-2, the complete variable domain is SQTIHQWPATLVQPVGSPLSLECTVEGTSNPNLYWYRQAAGRGLQLLFYSVGIGQISSEVPQNLSASRPQDRQFILSSKKLLLSDSGFYLCAWRLIRGGGYTFGSGTRLTVV.

The DNA of the CDR3 is TGTGCCAGCAGCCCCGGTGGTCAGAACACCGGGGAGCTGTTTTTT. Residues: CASSPGGQNTGELFF. The J gene is TRBJ2-2, the V gene TRBV7-8; D is ambiguous. Germline CDR1 is SGHVS and CDR2 is FQNEAQ. This CDR3 is 15 amino acids long. The V end lost 5 bases, the J end lost 1 base, and 11 bases lay between the germline ends.

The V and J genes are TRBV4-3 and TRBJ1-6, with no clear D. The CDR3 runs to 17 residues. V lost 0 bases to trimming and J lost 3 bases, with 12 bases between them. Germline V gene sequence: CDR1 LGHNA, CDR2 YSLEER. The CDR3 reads CASSQDSLGSYNSPLHF. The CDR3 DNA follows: TGCGCCAGCAGCCAAGACTCCCTTGGGAGCTATAATTCACCCCTCCACTTT.